These 14 T cell receptor beta chains came from one sample sequenced in a study of blood T cell repertoires in COVID-19. Sequenced by immunoSEQ multiplex PCR; TCRdb stores in-frame clones only, minus some. Of about 210,000 clones listed, roughly 87% are singletons. The sample taken for sequencing was peripheral blood. These receptors came from a woman between 55 and 75 years old with COVID-19, enrolled during active disease.

This chain uses TRBV25-1 with TRBJ1-4; possible D gene TRBD1, 5 bases. V lost 4 bases and J 10 bases, leaving 16 bases between the germline ends. Germline V gives CDR1 MGHDK, CDR2 SYGVNS. The CDR3 consists of 14 residues. This chain's CDR3 is CASSAGGPLGKLFF. As DNA, the CDR3 is TGTGCCAGCAGTGCGGGGGGTCCGCTCGGAAAACTGTTTTTT.

CDR3: CASTTGTLNTGELFF. The CDR3 bases are TGTGCCAGCACGACGGGGACTCTGAACACCGGGGAGCTGTTTTTT. V gene TRBV2 combines with J gene TRBJ2-2, with D tentatively TRBD2 (6 bases). Per germline, CDR1 SNHLY and CDR2 FYNNEI. CDR3 length: 15 residues. Trimming shortened V by 7 bases and J by 1 base, and 13 bases separated the two germline ends.

This chain joins TRBV4-2 and TRBJ1-2, with 9 nucleotides matching TRBD1. CDR1 LGHNA and CDR2 YNFKEQ come from the germline V gene. Germline trimming cut 1 base from V and 0 bases from J; bases unmatched to any gene: 3. The CDR3 runs 16 residues. The CDR3 is CASSQAWDRANYGYTF. The CDR3, as DNA: TGTGCCAGCAGCCAAGCTTGGGACAGGGCTAACTATGGCTACACCTTC.

The chain has TRBV2 and TRBJ1-1; TRBD1 aligns across 8 bases. This CDR3 contains 14 residues. CDR1 and CDR2 from the germline V gene are SNHLY and FYNNEI. The V and J ends lost 2 bases and 7 bases, in that order; junction bases with no gene match: 6. The DNA for the CDR3 is TGTGCCAGCAGTGAACAAACAGGGGGTAGTGAAGCTTTCTTT. Its protein is CASSEQTGGSEAFF. The full variable domain, its missing parts supplied by reference TRBV2 and TRBJ1-1, is EPEVTQTPSHQVTQMGQEVILRCVPISNHLYFYWYRQILGQKVEFLVSFYNNEISEKSEIFDDQFSVERPDGSNFTLKIRSTKLEDSAMYFCASSEQTGGSEAFFGQGTRLTVV.

The V call is TRBV6-1, the J call TRBJ1-2; 7 nucleotides line up with TRBD1. Germline trimming cut 2 bases from V and 10 bases from J; bases unmatched to any gene: 7. This CDR3 is built from 13 residues. In germline, CDR1 is MNHNS, CDR2 SASEGT. The DNA for the CDR3 is TGTGCCAGCAGTGAATCCCAAGGGACAGTCTACACCTTC. Residues: CASSESQGTVYTF.

This sequence joins TRBV18 and TRBJ1-5; a weak D match, TRBD1 (5 bases). This CDR3 region has 14 residues. The germline gives CDR1 KGHSH, CDR2 LQKENI. Trimming stripped 4 bases from V and 4 bases from J, with 11 bases between. This chain's CDR3 is CASSLGQVNQPQHF. The CDR3 coding sequence is TGTGCCAGCTCACTCGGACAAGTTAATCAGCCCCAGCATTTT.

This clone appeared a single time. This rearrangement joins TRBV19 to TRBJ1-2; TRBD1 matches at 7 bases. CDR3 length: 16 residues. From germline, CDR1 is LNHDA and CDR2 SQIVND (reference sequence). After removal of 8 bases from V and 0 bases from J, the junction contained 12 bases not matched to a gene. The CDR3 loop is CASGSGWDRSNYGYTF. CDR3 coding DNA: TGTGCCAGTGGCTCTGGCTGGGACAGATCTAACTATGGCTACACCTTC. Filled out from reference TRBV19 and TRBJ1-2, the complete variable domain reads DGGITQSPKYLFRKEGQNVTLSCEQNLNHDAMYWYRQDPGQGLRLIYYSQIVNDFQKGDIAEGYSVSREKKESFPLTVTSAQKNPTAFYLCASGSGWDRSNYGYTFGSGTRLTVV.

The chain links TRBV5-1 to TRBJ1-2; tentatively, D is TRBD1 (5 bases). V was trimmed by 4 bases and J by 2 bases, leaving 12 bases between them. CDR3 length: 14 residues. Germline CDR1 and CDR2: SGHRS and YFSETQ. The CDR3 spells CASSRTGINYGYTF. In DNA, the CDR3 is TGCGCCAGCAGCAGAACAGGTATCAACTATGGCTACACCTTC. The full variable domain, rest sourced from reference TRBV5-1 and TRBJ1-2, is KAGVTQTPRYLIKTRGQQVTLSCSPISGHRSVSWYQQTPGQGLQFLFEYFSETQRNKGNFPGRFSGRQFSNSRSEMNVSTLELGDSALYLCASSRTGINYGYTFGSGTRLTVV.

V gene TRBV3-1 (or the pseudogene TRBV3-2) combines with J gene TRBJ2-5; D is perhaps TRBD1 (6 bases). The CDR3 has 14 residues. The V end was cut by 4 bases, the J end by 1 base, with 10 bases between. Germline assignment: CDR1 LGHDT and CDR2 YNNKEL (reference sequence). The CDR3 loop is CASSLIRGQETQYF. The CDR3 region has the DNA TGTGCCAGCAGCCTAATCAGGGGCCAAGAGACCCAGTACTTC.

The gene calls are TRBV5-1 and TRBJ2-3; a weak D match, TRBD2 (5 bases). Trimming left V 8 bases short and J 0 bases short, with 13 bases between. The CDR3 runs to 14 residues. The germline gives CDR1 SGHRS, CDR2 YFSETQ. The CDR3 DNA follows: TGCGCCAGTACTAGGGTGGTTAGCACAGATACGCAGTATTTT. Its translation: CASTRVVSTDTQYF.

This chain uses TRBV3-1 (or the pseudogene TRBV3-2) with TRBJ2-7, with D tentatively TRBD2 (7 bases). V dropped 1 base and J dropped 6 bases, with 13 bases sitting between them. Germline V gene sequence: CDR1 LGHDT, CDR2 YNNKEL (reference sequence). The CDR3 has 14 residues. DNA for the CDR3: TGTGCCAGCAGCCAAGTGGGGGGGCAGCGCGAGCAGTACTTC. Translated, it gives CASSQVGGQREQYF.

The table lists this clone with a few counts. The CDR3 reads CASISGTALYGYTF. In DNA, the CDR3 is TGTGCCAGCATCTCCGGGACAGCCCTCTATGGCTACACCTTC. The chain has TRBV6-5 and TRBJ1-2; 7 bases align to TRBD1. CDR1 is MNHEY, CDR2 SVGAGI, per germline. The ends lost 7 bases at V and 4 bases at J; junction bases unmatched: 9. The CDR3 is 14 amino acids.

The chain links TRBV28 to TRBJ2-7, with D uncertain. V dropped 8 bases and J dropped 0 bases, with 14 bases sitting between them. This CDR3 spans 14 amino acids. CDR1 MDHEN and CDR2 SYDVKM come from the germline V gene. CDR3 sequence reads: CASATTGSSYEQYF. The CDR3 DNA is TGTGCCAGCGCAACTACCGGGTCCTCCTACGAGCAGTACTTC. Filled out from reference TRBV28 and TRBJ2-7, the complete variable domain reads DVKVTQSSRYLVKRTGEKVFLECVQDMDHENMFWYRQDPGLGLRLIYFSYDVKMKEKGDIPEGYSVSREKKERFSLILESASTNQTSMYLCASATTGSSYEQYFGPGTRLTVT.

The chain couples TRBV12-3 or TRBV12-4 to TRBJ1-1; 8 bases line up with TRBD1. The CDR3 covers 13 residues. After removal of 3 bases from V and 7 bases from J, the junction contained 4 bases not matched to a gene. The CDR3 sequence: CASSFRGRGEAFF. The CDR3 DNA follows: TGTGCCAGCAGTTTCAGGGGGCGAGGTGAAGCTTTCTTT.